What follows describes a single TCR beta chain. Antigen: not known. This entry belongs to a study of cytomegalovirus exposure and HLA in healthy donors. Findings of the study overall: Trimming of TCR beta V- and J-genes showed a link, identified in a later analysis, to a missense DCLRE1C variant.

The CDR3 consists of 13 residues. V dropped 5 bases and J dropped 4 bases, with 11 bases sitting between them. Germline V lookup: CDR1 MNHEY, CDR2 SMNVEV (reference sequence). Each donor was healthy, and each was a bone marrow donor. Primers included in the PCR were 60 Vbeta and 13 Jbeta primers. Per the study methods: As a later analysis found, there were approximately 80 million unique TCR beta chains, of which 8.5 million to 14 million were shared. Using immunoSEQ multiplex PCR, the repertoire was profiled, and TCRdb retains in-frame clones only, with some absent. V and J calls and clone size are as listed in that table; D and trimming were resolved from the DNA. The data hold approximately 160,000 clones, with 70% to 75% observed a single time.

Material: PBMCs. The TCR comes from a man aged 18 to 35 in good health and CMV-seropositive. V and J are TRBV27 and TRBJ1-1; TRBD1 is a possible D gene (6 bases). CDR3: CASSNRVSTEAFF. The CDR3 DNA reads TGTGCCAGCAGTAACAGGGTTAGCACTGAAGCTTTCTTT.